What follows are 14 T cell receptor beta chains derived from one specimen sequenced in a study of blood T cell repertoires in COVID-19. Only in-frame clones appear in the TCRdb table, and some are missing; sequencing was by immunoSEQ multiplex PCR. In the table there are 200,000 to 250,000 clones, around 83% of which are singletons. Sequencing was performed on peripheral blood. These TCRs come from a woman aged 18-29 years with acute or convalescent COVID-19.

The chain joins TRBV7-3 to TRBJ2-3; TRBD2 is a possible D gene (6 bases). With 5 bases removed from V and 2 bases from J, the gap between germline ends came to 14 bases. Germline lookup yields CDR1 SGHTA and CDR2 FQGTGA. The CDR3 length is 15 residues. This CDR3 is CASSLTSSLTDTQYF. The CDR3 bases are TGTGCCAGCAGCCTCACTAGCTCCCTCACAGATACGCAGTATTTT.

The chain has TRBV2 and TRBJ1-2, with D maybe TRBD1 (5 bases). CDR1 is SNHLY, CDR2 FYNNEI, per germline. This CDR3 comprises 14 residues. The V gene lost 4 bases and the J gene lost 0 bases, with 9 bases spanning the gap. The CDR3 DNA is TGTGCCAGCAGTGCGACAGAAGCTAACTATGGCTACACCTTC. Amino acids: CASSATEANYGYTF.

This clone was seen a single time. The chain carries TRBV28 and TRBJ1-1, with 9 bases identical to TRBD1. Per germline, CDR1 MDHEN and CDR2 SYDVKM. V dropped 6 bases and J dropped 1; count of bases not matched to a gene: 3. This CDR3 has 14 amino acids. CDR3 bases: TGTGCCAGCAGCCGACAGGGGGGGAACACTGAAGCTTTCTTT. Translated, it gives CASSRQGGNTEAFF.

The sample holds a few counts of this clone. The chain carries TRBV3-1 (or the pseudogene TRBV3-2) and TRBJ1-3; TRBD1 matches 7 bases. J was trimmed by 2 bases and V by 0 bases; bases with no gene match: 4. CDR3 length: 16 residues. Germline V gene data show CDR1 as LGHDT and CDR2 as YNNKEL (reference sequence). CDR3 sequence: CASSQDPQGAGNTIYF. Here the CDR3 DNA reads TGTGCCAGCAGCCAAGATCCCCAGGGGGCTGGAAACACCATATATTTT.

The chain joins TRBV7-2 to TRBJ1-6; the D is unclear. The CDR3 runs to 15 residues. The germline gives CDR1 SGHTA, CDR2 FQGNSA. V was cut by 1 base and J by 0 bases, with 4 bases left in between. The CDR3 here is CASSLGSSYNSPLHF. The DNA for the CDR3 is TGTGCCAGCAGCTTAGGGAGCTCCTATAATTCACCCCTCCACTTT.

The chain has TRBV2 and TRBJ2-7; 9 bases are shared with TRBD1. V shed 6 bases and J 3 bases; nucleotides not matched to a gene: 15. The CDR3 is 17 amino acids. The germline V gene encodes CDR1 SNHLY and CDR2 FYNNEI. Written as DNA, the CDR3 is TGTGCCAGCAGCACCCCCATCCGACAGGGGGTTTACTACGAGCAGTACTTC. It encodes CASSTPIRQGVYYEQYF. The whole variable domain, filled in from reference TRBV2 and TRBJ2-7, reads EPEVTQTPSHQVTQMGQEVILRCVPISNHLYFYWYRQILGQKVEFLVSFYNNEISEKSEIFDDQFSVERPDGSNFTLKIRSTKLEDSAMYFCASSTPIRQGVYYEQYFGPGTRLTVT.

This clone was recorded only once. The V gene is TRBV15, the J gene TRBJ1-6, with 9 bases fitting TRBD1. This CDR3 has 15 residues. The V segment lost 5 bases and the J segment 10 bases; nucleotides outside the gene matches: 9. Per the germline V gene, CDR1 is LNHNV and CDR2 is YYDKDF (reference sequence). This chain's CDR3 is CATSADRGRRSPLHF. For the CDR3, the DNA is TGTGCCACCAGCGCCGACAGGGGGAGACGGTCACCCCTCCACTTT.

V and J are TRBV11-2 and TRBJ2-1; TRBD1 agrees at 10 bases. In germline, CDR1 is SGHAT, CDR2 FQNNGV. Trimming cost V 2 bases and J 10 bases; bases outside gene matches: 8. There are 15 residues in the CDR3. Here the CDR3 reads CASSLPGQGQWEQFF. In DNA, the CDR3 is TGTGCCAGCAGCTTACCGGGACAGGGGCAGTGGGAGCAGTTCTTC.

This clone occurred a few times. The chain combines TRBV27 with TRBJ2-5, with D unresolved. Germline V gives CDR1 MNHEY, CDR2 SMNVEV (reference sequence). The CDR3 sequence is 14 residues long. V shed 5 bases and J shed 3 bases, with 13 bases lying between them. This chain's CDR3 is CASSPWAGKETQYF. The CDR3 nucleotides are TGTGCCAGCAGTCCGTGGGCCGGTAAAGAGACCCAGTACTTC.

V gene TRBV2 combines with J gene TRBJ2-1, with 7 bases fitting TRBD2. The CDR3 loop spans 14 amino acids. The ends lost 6 bases at V and 5 bases at J; junction bases unmatched: 7. Germline V gene data show CDR1 as SNHLY and CDR2 as FYNNEI. The CDR3 DNA is TGTGCCAGCAGGCGGGACTACCAAAACAATGAGCAGTTCTTC. This translates into CASRRDYQNNEQFF.

This clone was recorded a few times. The chain joins TRBV2 to TRBJ1-4, with 7 bases lining up with TRBD1. CDR3 length: 14 residues. V trimming: 7 bases; J trimming: 4 bases; junction bases outside the gene matches: 6. Germline loops: CDR1 SNHLY, CDR2 FYNNEI. The DNA of the CDR3 is TGTGCCAGCAACCCGACAGGGTTTAATGAAAAACTGTTTTTT. As protein: CASNPTGFNEKLFF.

This sequence joins TRBV30 and TRBJ1-2; 7 bases match TRBD1. The CDR3 spans 14 residues. CDR1 and CDR2 from the germline V gene are GTSNPN and SVGIG (reference sequence). The V and J ends lost 1 base and 7 bases, in that order; junction bases with no gene match: 9. The chain's CDR3 is CAWSGQGGGGGYTF. The CDR3 nucleotides are TGTGCCTGGAGTGGACAGGGCGGAGGCGGTGGCTACACCTTC. The whole variable domain, filled in from reference TRBV30 and TRBJ1-2, reads SQTIHQWPATLVQPVGSPLSLECTVEGTSNPNLYWYRQAAGRGLQLLFYSVGIGQISSEVPQNLSASRPQDRQFILSSKKLLLSDSGFYLCAWSGQGGGGGYTFGSGTRLTVV.

The rearrangement uses TRBV14 and TRBJ2-1, with D possibly being TRBD2 (5 bases). The CDR3 consists of 16 residues. The ends were cut back, 1 base at V and 3 bases at J, with 13 bases in the middle. Germline V gene sequence: CDR1 SGHDN, CDR2 FVKESK. In DNA form, the CDR3 reads TGTGCCAGCAGCCAAGTGAGGGTCTCTGACTACAATGAGCAGTTCTTC. Translated, it gives CASSQVRVSDYNEQFF.

V is TRBV7-8 and J is TRBJ2-1, with 10 positions matching TRBD2. Losses at the gene ends were 1 base for V and 9 bases for J; bases not matched to a gene: 6. Germline V gene lookup returns CDR1 SGHVS and CDR2 FQNEAQ. The CDR3 consists of 15 residues. CDR3 nucleotide sequence: TGTGCCAGCAGCTTAGTTGCGCTAGCGGGAGTTGAGCAGTTCTTC. It specifies CASSLVALAGVEQFF.